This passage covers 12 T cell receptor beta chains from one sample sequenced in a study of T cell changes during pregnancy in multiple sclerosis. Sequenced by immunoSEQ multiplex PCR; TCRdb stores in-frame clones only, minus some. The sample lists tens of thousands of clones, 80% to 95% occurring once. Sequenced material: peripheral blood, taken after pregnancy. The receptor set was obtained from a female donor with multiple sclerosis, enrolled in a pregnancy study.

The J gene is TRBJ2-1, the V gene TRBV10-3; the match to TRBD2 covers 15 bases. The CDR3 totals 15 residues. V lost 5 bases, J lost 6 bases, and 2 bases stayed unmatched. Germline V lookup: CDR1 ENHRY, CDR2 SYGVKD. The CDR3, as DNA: TGTGCCATCAGTTTGGGACTAGCGGGAGGCAATGAGCAGTTCTTC. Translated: CAISLGLAGGNEQFF.

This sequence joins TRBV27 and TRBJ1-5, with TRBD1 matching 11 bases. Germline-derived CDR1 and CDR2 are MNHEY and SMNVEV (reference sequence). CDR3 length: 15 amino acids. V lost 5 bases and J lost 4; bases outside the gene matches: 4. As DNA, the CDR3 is TGTGCCAGCAGTCTCGGGACAGGGGGGAATCAGCCCCAGCATTTT. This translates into CASSLGTGGNQPQHF.

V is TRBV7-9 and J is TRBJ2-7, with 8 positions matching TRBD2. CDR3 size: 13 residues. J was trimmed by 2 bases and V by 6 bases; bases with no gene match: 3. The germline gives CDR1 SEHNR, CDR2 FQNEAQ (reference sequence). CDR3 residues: CASRSSGAYEQYF. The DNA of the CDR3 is TGTGCCAGCAGAAGTAGCGGGGCCTACGAGCAGTACTTC.

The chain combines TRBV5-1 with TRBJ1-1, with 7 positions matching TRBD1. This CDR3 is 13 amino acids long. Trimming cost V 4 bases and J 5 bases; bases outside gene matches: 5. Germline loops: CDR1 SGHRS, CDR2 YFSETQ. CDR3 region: CASSNSRGTEAFF. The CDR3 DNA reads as TGCGCCAGCAGCAACTCCAGGGGGACTGAAGCTTTCTTT.

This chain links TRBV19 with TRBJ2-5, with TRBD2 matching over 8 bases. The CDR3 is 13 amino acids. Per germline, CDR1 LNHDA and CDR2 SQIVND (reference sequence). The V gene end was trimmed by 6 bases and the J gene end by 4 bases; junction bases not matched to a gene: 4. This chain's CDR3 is CASSRTSIETQYF. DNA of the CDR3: TGTGCCAGTAGCAGGACTAGCATAGAGACCCAGTACTTC.

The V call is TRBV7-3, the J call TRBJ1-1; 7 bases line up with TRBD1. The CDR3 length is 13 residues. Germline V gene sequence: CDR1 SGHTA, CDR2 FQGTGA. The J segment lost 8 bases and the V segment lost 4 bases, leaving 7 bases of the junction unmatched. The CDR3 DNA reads TGTGCCAGCAGCTCTTGGACAGGATCCGAAGCTTTCTTT. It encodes CASSSWTGSEAFF.

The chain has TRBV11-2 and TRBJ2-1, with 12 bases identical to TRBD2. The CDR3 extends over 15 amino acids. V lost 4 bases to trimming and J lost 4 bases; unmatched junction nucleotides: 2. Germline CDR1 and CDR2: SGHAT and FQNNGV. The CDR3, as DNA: TGTGCCAGCAGCTCCGGGACTAGCGGGTACAATGAGCAGTTCTTC. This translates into CASSSGTSGYNEQFF. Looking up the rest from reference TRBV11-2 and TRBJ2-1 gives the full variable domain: EAGVAQSPRYKIIEKRQSVAFWCNPISGHATLYWYQQILGQGPKLLIQFQNNGVVDDSQLPKDRFSAERLKGVDSTLKIQPAKLEDSAVYLCASSSGTSGYNEQFFGPGTRLTVL.

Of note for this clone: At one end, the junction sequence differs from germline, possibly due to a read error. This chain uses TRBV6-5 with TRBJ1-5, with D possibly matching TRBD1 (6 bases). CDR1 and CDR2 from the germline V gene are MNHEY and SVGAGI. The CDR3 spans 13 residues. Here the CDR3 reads CASGVTGTQLQHF. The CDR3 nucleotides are TGTGCCAGCGGCGTAACAGGGACCCAGCTCCAGCATTTT.

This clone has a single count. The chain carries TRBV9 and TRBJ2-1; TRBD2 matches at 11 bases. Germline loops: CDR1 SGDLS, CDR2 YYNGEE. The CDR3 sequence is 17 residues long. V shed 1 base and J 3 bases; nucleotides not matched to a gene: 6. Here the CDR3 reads CASSVHTGTSGYNEQFF. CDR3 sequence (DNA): TGTGCCAGCAGCGTACATACCGGGACTAGCGGCTACAATGAGCAGTTCTTC.

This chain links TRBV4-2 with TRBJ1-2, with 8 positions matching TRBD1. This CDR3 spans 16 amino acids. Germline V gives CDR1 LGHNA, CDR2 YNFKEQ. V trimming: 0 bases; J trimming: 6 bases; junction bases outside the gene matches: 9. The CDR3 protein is CASSQERPDRDNGYTF. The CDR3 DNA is TGTGCCAGCAGCCAAGAGCGCCCGGACAGGGATAATGGCTACACCTTC.

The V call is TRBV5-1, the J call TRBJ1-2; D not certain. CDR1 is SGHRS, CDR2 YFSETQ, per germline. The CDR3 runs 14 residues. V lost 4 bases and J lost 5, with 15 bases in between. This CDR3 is CASSPSFQAYGYTF. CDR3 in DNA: TGCGCCAGCAGCCCGTCCTTCCAAGCGTATGGCTACACCTTC.

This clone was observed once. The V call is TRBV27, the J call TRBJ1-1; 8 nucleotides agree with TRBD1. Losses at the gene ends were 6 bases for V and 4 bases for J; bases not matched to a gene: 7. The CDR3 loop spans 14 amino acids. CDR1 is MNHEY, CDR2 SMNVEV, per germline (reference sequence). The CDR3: CASRLDRVATEAFF. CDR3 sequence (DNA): TGTGCCAGCAGGCTGGACAGGGTCGCCACTGAAGCTTTCTTT.